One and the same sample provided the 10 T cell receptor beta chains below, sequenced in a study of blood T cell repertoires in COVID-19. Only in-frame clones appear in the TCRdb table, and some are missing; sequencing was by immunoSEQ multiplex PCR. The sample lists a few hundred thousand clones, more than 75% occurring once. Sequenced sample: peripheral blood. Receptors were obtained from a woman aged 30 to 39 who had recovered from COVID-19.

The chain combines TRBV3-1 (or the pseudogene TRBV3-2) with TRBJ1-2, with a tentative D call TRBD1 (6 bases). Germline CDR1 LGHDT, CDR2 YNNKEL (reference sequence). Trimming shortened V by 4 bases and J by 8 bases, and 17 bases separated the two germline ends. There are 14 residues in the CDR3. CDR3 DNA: TGTGCCAGCAGCCGAACTTGGGCAGGGGAGGGCTACACCTTC. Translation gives CASSRTWAGEGYTF.

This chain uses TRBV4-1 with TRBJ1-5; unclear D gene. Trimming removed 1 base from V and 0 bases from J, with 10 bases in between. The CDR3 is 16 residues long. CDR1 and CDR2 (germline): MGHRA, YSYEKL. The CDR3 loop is CASSQGPAYSNQPQHF. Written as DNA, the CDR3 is TGCGCCAGCAGCCAAGGCCCCGCCTATAGCAATCAGCCCCAGCATTTT.

CDR3 protein: CASSLSRGHTEAFF. The CDR3 DNA reads as TGTGCCAGCAGCTTGTCCAGGGGGCATACTGAAGCTTTCTTT. The V gene is TRBV5-4, the J gene TRBJ1-1, with TRBD1 matching over 8 bases. This CDR3 spans 14 amino acids. The germline V gene encodes CDR1 SGHNT and CDR2 YYREEE (reference sequence). The junction had 4 bases not matched to a gene; V was cut back by 1 base and J by 5 bases.

The CDR3 is CASSFPGSSSYEQYF. CDR3 nucleotides: TGTGCCAGCAGTTTCCCCGGGAGCAGCTCCTACGAGCAGTACTTC. The chain has TRBV28 and TRBJ2-7, with a weak D call TRBD2 (6 bases). The germline V gene has CDR1 MDHEN and CDR2 SYDVKM. V lost 3 bases and J lost 0, with 12 bases in between. The CDR3 runs 15 residues.

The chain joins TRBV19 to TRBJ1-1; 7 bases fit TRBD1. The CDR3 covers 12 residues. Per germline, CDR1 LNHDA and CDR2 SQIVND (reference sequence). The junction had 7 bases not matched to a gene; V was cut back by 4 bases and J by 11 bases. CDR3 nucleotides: TGTGCCAGTAGTAACCTACAGGGGAGCGCTTTCTTT. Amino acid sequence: CASSNLQGSAFF.

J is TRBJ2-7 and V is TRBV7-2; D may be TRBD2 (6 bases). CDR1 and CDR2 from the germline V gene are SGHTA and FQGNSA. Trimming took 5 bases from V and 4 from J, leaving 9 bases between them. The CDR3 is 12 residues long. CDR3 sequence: CASSPGTYEQYF. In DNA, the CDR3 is TGTGCCAGCAGCCCAGGGACTTACGAGCAGTACTTC.

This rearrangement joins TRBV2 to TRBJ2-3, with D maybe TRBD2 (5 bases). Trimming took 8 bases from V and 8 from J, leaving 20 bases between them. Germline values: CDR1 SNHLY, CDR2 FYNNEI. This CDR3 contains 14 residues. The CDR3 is CASAPLALLGTQYF. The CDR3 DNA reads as TGTGCCAGCGCCCCTCTAGCCCTACTCGGTACGCAGTATTTT.

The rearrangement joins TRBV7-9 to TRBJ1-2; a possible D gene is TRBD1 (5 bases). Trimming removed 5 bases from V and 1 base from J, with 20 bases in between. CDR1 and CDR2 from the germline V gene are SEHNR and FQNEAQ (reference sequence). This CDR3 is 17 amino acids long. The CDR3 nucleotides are TGTGCCAGCAGCCCTTCGGGCAGGGTAGACGGTAACTATGGCTACACCTTC. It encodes CASSPSGRVDGNYGYTF.

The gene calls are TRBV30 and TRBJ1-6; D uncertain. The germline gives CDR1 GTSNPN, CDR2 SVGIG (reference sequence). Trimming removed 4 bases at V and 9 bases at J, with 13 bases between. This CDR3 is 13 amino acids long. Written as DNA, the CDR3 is TGTGCCTGGATCGGCCCGGCGGGTTCACCCCTCCACTTT. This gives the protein CAWIGPAGSPLHF.

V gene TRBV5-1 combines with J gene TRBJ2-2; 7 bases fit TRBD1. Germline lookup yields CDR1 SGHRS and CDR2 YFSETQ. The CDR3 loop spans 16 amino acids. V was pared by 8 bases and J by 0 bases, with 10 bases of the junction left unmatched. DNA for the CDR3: TGCGCCAGTACACGTGGGGACAGCGCGAACACCGGGGAGCTGTTTTTT. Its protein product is CASTRGDSANTGELFF.